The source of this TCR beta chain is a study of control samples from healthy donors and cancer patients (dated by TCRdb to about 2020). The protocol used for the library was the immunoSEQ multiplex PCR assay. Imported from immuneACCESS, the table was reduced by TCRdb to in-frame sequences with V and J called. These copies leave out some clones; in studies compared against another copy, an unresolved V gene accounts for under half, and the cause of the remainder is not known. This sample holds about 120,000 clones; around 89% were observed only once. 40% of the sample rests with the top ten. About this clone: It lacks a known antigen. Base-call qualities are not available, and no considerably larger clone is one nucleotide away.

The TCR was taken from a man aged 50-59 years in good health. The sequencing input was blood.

The DNA is TGTGCCAGCTCACCACGAGGGGGGGGGCCAAACAATGAGCAGTTCTTC. This is translated as CASSPRGGGPNNEQFF. The sequence links TRBV18 to TRBJ2-1; the D gene is possibly TRBD2, with 7 bases matching. V loses 1 base of germline sequence and J loses 5 bases, and the interval between the two ends is 15 bases. The germline V gene specifies KGHSH as CDR1 and LQKENI as CDR2. The CDR3 starts with the cysteine, ends with the phenylalanine, and has 16 residues. The CDR3 DNA has 48 bases and is translated from base 1.